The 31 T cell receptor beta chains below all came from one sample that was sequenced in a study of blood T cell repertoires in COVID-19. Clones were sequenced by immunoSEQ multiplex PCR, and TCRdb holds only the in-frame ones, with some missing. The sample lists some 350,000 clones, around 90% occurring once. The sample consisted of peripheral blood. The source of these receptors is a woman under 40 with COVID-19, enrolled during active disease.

The CDR3: CASSLGSPNGGETQYF. The CDR3 DNA follows: TGTGCCAGCAGCTTAGGATCCCCCAATGGAGGGGAGACCCAGTACTTC. This rearrangement joins TRBV7-9 to TRBJ2-5, with a possible D match to TRBD2 (6 bases). CDR1 is SEHNR and CDR2 is FQNEAQ in the germline V gene (reference sequence). The CDR3 consists of 16 residues. The V end lost 1 base, the J end lost 5 bases, and 17 bases lay between the germline ends.

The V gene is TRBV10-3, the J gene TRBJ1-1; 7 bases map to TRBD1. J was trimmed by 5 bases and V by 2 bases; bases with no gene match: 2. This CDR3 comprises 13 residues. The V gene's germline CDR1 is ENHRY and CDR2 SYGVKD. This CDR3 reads CAISEQDRTEAFF. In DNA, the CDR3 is TGTGCCATCAGTGAGCAGGACAGGACTGAAGCTTTCTTT.

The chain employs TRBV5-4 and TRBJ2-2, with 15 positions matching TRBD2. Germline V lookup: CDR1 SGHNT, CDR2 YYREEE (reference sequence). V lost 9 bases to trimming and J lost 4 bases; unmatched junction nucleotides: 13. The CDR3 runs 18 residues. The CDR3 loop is CAISSPGLAGGTTGELFF. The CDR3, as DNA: TGTGCCATCTCATCCCCGGGACTAGCGGGAGGTACCACCGGGGAGCTGTTTTTT.

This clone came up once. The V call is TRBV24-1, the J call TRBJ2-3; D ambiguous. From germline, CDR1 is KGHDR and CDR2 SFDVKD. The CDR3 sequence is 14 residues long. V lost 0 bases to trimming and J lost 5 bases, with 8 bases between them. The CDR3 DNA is TGTGCCACCAGTGATTTGAGGAGTGGAGATACGCAGTATTTT. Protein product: CATSDLRSGDTQYF.

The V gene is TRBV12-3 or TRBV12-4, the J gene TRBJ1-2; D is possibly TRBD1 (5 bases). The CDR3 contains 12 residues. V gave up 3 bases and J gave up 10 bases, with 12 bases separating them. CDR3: CASSLGERDYTF. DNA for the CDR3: TGTGCCAGCAGTTTGGGGGAGCGGGACTACACCTTC.

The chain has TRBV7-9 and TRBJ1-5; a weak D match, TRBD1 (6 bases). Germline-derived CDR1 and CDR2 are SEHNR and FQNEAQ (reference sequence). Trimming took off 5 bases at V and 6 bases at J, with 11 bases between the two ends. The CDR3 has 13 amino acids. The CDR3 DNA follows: TGTGCCAGCAGCCTAATCAGGGGTCAGCCCCAGCATTTT. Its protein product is CASSLIRGQPQHF. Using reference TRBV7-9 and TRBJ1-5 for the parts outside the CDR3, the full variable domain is DTGVSQNPRHKITKRGQNVTFRCDPISEHNRLYWYRQTLGQGPEFLTYFQNEAQLEKSRLLSDRFSAERPKGSFSTLEIQRTEQGDSAMYLCASSLIRGQPQHFGDGTRLSIL.

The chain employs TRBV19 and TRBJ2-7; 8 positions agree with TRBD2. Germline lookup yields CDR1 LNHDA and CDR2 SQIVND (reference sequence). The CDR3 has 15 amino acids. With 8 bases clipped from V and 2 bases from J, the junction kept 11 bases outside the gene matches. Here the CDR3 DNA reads TGTGCCAGTGCCCGGGGCGGGGGGCCCGCCTACGAGCAGTACTTC. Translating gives CASARGGGPAYEQYF.

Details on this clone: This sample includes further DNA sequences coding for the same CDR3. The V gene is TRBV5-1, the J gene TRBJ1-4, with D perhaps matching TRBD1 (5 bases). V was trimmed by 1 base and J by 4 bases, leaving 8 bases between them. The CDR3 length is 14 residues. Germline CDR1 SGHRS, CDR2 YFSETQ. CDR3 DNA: TGCGCCAGCAGCTTGAGGGGCATTAATGAAAAACTGTTTTTT. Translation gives CASSLRGINEKLFF.

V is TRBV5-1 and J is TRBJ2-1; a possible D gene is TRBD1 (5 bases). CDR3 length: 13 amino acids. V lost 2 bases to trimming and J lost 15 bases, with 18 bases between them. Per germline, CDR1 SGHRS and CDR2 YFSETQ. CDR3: CASSFSQDNGLFF. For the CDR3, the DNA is TGCGCCAGCAGCTTCAGCCAGGACAACGGGCTGTTCTTC.

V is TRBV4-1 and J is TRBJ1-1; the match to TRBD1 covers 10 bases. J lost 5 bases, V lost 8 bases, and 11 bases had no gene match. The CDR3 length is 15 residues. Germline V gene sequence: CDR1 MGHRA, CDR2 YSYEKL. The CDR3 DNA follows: TGCGCCAGCTCGAATGGTAGACAGGGGGCAACTGAAGCTTTCTTT. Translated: CASSNGRQGATEAFF.

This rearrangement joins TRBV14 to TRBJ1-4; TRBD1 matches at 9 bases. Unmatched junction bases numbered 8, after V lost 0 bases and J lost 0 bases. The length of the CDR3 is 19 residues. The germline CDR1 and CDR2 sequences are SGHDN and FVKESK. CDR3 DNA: TGTGCCAGCAGCCAAGAAAGGTGGGACAGGGCCGCAACTAATGAAAAACTGTTTTTT. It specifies CASSQERWDRAATNEKLFF.

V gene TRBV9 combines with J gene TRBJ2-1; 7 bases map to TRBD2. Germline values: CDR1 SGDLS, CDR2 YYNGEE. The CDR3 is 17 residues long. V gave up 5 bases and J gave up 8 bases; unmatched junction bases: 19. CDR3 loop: CASSDLVGRPRVDEQFF. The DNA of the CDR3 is TGTGCCAGCAGTGACCTTGTCGGGAGGCCACGGGTGGATGAGCAGTTCTTC.

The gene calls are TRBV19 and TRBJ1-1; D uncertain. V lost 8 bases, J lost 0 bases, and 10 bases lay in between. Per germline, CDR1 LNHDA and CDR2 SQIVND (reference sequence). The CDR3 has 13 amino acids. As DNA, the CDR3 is TGTGCCAGTGGACCGGGAATGAACACTGAAGCTTTCTTT. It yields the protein CASGPGMNTEAFF. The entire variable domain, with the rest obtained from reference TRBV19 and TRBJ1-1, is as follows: DGGITQSPKYLFRKEGQNVTLSCEQNLNHDAMYWYRQDPGQGLRLIYYSQIVNDFQKGDIAEGYSVSREKKESFPLTVTSAQKNPTAFYLCASGPGMNTEAFFGQGTRLTVV.

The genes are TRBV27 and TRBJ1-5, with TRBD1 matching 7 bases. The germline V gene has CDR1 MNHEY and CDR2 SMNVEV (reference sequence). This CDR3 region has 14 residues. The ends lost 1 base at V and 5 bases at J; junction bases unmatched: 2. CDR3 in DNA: TGTGCCAGCAGTTTATTTACAGGGGATCAGCCCCAGCATTTT. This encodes CASSLFTGDQPQHF.

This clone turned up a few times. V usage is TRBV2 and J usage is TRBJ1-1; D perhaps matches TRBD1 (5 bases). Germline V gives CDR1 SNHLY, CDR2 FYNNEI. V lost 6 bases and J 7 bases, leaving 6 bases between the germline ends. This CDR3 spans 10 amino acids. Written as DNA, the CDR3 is TGTGCCAGCAGGGGACTTGAAGCTTTCTTT. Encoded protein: CASRGLEAFF.

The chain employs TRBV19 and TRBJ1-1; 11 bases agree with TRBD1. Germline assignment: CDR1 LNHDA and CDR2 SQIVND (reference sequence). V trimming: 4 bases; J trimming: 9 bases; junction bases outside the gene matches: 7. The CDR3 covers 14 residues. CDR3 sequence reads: CASSTGTGGEKAFF. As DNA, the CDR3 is TGTGCCAGTAGTACCGGGACAGGGGGTGAAAAAGCTTTCTTT.

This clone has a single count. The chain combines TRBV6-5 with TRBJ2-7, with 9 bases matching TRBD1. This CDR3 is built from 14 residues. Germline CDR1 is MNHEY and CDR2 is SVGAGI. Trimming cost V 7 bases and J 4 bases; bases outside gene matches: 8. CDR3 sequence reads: CASKTGTGLYEQYF. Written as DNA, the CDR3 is TGTGCCAGCAAGACCGGGACAGGGTTGTACGAGCAGTACTTC.

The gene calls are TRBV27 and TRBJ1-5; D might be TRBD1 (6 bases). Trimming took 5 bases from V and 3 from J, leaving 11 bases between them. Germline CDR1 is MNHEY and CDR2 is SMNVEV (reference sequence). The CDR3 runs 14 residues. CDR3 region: CASSIQGVNQPQHF. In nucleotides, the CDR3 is TGTGCCAGCAGTATACAGGGAGTCAATCAGCCCCAGCATTTT.

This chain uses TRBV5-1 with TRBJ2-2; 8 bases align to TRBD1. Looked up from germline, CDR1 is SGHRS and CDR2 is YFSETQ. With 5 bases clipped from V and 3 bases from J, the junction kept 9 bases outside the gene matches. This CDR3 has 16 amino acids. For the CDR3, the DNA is TGCGCCAGCAGGTTCCAGGGGGCGGTCCACACCGGGGAGCTGTTTTTT. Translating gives CASRFQGAVHTGELFF.

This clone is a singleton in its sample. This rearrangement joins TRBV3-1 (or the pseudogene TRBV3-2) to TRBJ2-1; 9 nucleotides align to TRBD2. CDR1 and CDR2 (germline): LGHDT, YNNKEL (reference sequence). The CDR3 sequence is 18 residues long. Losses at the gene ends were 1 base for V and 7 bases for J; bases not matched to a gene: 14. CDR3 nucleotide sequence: TGTGCCAGCAGCCAAGTTTTTGGCGGGAGGGCCTTCGAGAATGAGCAGTTCTTC. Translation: CASSQVFGGRAFENEQFF.

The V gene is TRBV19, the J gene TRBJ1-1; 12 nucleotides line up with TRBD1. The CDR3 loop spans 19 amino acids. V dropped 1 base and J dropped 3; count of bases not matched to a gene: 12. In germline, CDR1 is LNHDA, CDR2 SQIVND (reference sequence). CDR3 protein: CASSIGNKGQGARDTEAFF. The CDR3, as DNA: TGTGCCAGTAGTATAGGGAATAAGGGACAGGGGGCTCGGGACACTGAAGCTTTCTTT.

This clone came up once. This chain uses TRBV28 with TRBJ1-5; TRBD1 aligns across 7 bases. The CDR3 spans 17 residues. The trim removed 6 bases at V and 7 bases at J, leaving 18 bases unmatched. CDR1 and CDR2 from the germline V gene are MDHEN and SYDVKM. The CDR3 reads CASRMTGIRAAGQPQHF. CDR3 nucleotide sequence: TGTGCCAGCAGGATGACAGGGATTAGAGCCGCAGGGCAGCCCCAGCATTTT.

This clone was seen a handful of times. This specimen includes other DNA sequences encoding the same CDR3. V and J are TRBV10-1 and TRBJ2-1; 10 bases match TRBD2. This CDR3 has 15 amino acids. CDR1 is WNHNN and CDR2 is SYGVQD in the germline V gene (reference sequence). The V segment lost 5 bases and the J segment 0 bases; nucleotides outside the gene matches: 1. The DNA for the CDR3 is TGCGCCAGCAGTCCTAGCGGGAGCTCCTACAATGAGCAGTTCTTC. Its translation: CASSPSGSSYNEQFF.

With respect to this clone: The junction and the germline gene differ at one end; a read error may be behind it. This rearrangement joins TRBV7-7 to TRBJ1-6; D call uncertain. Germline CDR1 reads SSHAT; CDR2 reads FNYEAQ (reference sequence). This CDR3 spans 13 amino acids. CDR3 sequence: CASSLDRLAPLHF. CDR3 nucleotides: TGTGCTAGCAGCTTAGACCGTTTAGCACCCCTCCACTTT.

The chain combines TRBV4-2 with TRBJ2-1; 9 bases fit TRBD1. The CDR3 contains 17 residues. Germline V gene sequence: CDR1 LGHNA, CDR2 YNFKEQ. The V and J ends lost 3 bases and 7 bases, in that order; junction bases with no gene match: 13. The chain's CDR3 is CASSQPREGQGRNEQFF. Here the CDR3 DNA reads TGTGCCAGCAGCCAGCCGAGGGAGGGACAGGGTCGGAATGAGCAGTTCTTC.

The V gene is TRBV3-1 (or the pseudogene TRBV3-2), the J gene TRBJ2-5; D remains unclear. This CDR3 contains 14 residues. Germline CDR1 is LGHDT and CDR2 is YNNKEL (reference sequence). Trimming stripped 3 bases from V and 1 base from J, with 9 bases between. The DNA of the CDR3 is TGTGCCAGCAGCCAGCCGAGAACCCAAGAGACCCAGTACTTC. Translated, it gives CASSQPRTQETQYF.

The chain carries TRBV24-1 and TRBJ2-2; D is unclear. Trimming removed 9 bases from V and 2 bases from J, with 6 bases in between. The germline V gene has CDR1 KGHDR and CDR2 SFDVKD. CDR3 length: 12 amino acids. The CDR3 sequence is CATSRNTGELFF. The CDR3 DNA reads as TGTGCCACCTCCAGAAACACCGGGGAGCTGTTTTTT.

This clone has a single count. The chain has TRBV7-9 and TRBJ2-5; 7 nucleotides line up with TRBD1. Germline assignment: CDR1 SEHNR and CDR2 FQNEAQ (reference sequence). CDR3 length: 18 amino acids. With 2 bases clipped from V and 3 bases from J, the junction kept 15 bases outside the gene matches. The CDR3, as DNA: TGTGCCAGCAGCTTAAGTCGGGCACAGGGGATTAGCGAAGAGACCCAGTACTTC. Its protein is CASSLSRAQGISEETQYF.

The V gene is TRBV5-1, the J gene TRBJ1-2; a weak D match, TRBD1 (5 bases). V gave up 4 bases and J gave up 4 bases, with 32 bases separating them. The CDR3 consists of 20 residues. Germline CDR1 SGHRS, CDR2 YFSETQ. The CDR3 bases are TGCGCCAGCAGCCTTACCCTCTTGGGCGCAGGGCCCGAATTCTTCTATGGCTACACCTTC. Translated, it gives CASSLTLLGAGPEFFYGYTF.

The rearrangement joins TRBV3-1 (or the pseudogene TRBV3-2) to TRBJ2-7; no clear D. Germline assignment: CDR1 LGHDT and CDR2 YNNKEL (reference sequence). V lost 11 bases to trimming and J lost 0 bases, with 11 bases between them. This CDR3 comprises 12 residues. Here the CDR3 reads CALQRGSYEQYV. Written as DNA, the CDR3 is TGTGCCCTCCAGAGAGGCTCCTACGAGCAGTACGTC.

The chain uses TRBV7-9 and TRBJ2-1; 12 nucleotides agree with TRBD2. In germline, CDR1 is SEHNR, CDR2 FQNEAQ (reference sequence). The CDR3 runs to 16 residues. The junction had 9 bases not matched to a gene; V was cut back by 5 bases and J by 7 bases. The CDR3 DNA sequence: TGTGCCAGCAGCGGGCTAGCGGGAGGGGGTTTAAATGAGCAGTTCTTC. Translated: CASSGLAGGGLNEQFF.